This record covers a single TCR beta chain. This record belongs to a study of control samples from healthy donors and cancer patients. Profiled with immunoSEQ multiplex PCR; TCRdb holds only in-frame clones, not every one. Altogether some 35,000 clones are present, about 93% being singletons, with the ten largest covering around 1.8%. CDR3 size: 11 residues. The germline gives CDR1 SGHNT, CDR2 YYREEE (reference sequence). With 2 bases removed from V and 4 bases from J, the gap between germline ends came to 3 bases. Sequences were obtained from PBMCs. The chain has TRBV5-4 and TRBJ2-5, with D unclear. The sequence was obtained from a man aged 35 to 55 with colorectal cancer. CDR3 in amino acids: CASSFGETQYF. DNA of the CDR3: TGTGCCAGCAGCTTTGGAGAGACCCAGTACTTC.